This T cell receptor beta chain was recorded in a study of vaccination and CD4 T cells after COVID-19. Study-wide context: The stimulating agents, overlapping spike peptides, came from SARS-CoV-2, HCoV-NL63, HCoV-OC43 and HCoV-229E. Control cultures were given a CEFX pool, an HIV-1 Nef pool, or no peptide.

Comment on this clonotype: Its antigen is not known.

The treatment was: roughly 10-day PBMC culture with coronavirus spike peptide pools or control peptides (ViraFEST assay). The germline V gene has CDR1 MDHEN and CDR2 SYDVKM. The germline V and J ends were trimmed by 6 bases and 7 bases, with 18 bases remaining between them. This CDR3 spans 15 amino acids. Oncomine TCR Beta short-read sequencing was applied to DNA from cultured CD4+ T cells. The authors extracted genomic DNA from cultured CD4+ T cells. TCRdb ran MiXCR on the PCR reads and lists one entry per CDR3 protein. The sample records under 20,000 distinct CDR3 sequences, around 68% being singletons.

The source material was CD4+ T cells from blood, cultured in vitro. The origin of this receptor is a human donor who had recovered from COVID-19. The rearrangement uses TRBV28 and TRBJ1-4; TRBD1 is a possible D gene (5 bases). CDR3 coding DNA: TGTGCCAGCAGACTCGGGGGGATAGGACCTGAAAAACTGTTTTTT. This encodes CASRLGGIGPEKLFF.